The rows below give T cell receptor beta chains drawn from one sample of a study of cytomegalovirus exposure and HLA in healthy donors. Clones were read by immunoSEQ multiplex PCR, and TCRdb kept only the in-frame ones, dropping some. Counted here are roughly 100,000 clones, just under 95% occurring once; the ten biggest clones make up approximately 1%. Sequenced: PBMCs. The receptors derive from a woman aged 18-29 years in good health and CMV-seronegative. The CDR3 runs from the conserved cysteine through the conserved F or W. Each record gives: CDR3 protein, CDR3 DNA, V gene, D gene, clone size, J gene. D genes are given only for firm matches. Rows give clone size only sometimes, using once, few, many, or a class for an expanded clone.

CDR3: CASSPLGTGRTEAFF; DNA: TGTGCCAGCAGCCCCCTCGGGACAGGTCGAACTGAAGCTTTCTTT; V: TRBV5-4; D: TRBD1; size: .; J: TRBJ1-1
CDR3: CASSQPDGTGDLYEQYF; DNA: TGTGCCAGCAGCCAACCGGATGGGACAGGGGACCTCTACGAGCAGTACTTC; V: TRBV4-2; D: TRBD1; size: .; J: TRBJ2-7
CDR3: CASSDDRGAEAFF; DNA: TGTGCCAGCAGCGACGACAGGGGCGCTGAAGCTTTCTTT; V: TRBV5-6; D: TRBD1; size: .; J: TRBJ1-1
CDR3: CASSFFPGGFEGTNYGYTF; DNA: TGTGCCAGCAGCTTCTTCCCAGGAGGTTTTGAAGGAACTAACTATGGCTACACCTTC; V: TRBV7-9; D: .; size: .; J: TRBJ1-2
CDR3: CASSLALAGVYEQYF; DNA: TGTGCCAGCAGCTTAGCACTAGCGGGAGTATACGAGCAGTACTTC; V: TRBV7-9; D: TRBD2; size: .; J: TRBJ2-7
CDR3: CASSSGPGLGAEQFF; DNA: TGCGCCAGCAGCTCAGGGCCGGGACTAGGGGCTGAGCAGTTCTTC; V: TRBV5-1; D: TRBD2; size: .; J: TRBJ2-1
CDR3: CASSLVRDWATDTQYF; DNA: TGCGCCAGCAGCCTCGTCCGGGACTGGGCCACAGATACGCAGTATTTT; V: TRBV4-1; D: .; size: .; J: TRBJ2-3
CDR3: CSARADYEQYF; DNA: TGCAGTGCTAGGGCAGACTACGAGCAGTACTTC; V: TRBV20-1; D: .; size: .; J: TRBJ2-7
CDR3: CASSYGTSGAYEQYF; DNA: TGTGCCAGCAGTTACGGGACTAGCGGGGCTTACGAGCAGTACTTC; V: TRBV28; D: TRBD2; size: .; J: TRBJ2-7
CDR3: CASSPRDRGRLETQYF; DNA: TGTGCCAGCAGCCCCCGGGACAGGGGTCGATTAGAGACCCAGTACTTC; V: TRBV7-9; D: TRBD1; size: .; J: TRBJ2-5
CDR3: CATRLAAYNEQFF; DNA: TGTGCCACCAGACTAGCGGCTTACAATGAGCAGTTCTTC; V: TRBV25-1; D: TRBD2; size: .; J: TRBJ2-1
CDR3: CASSRLAESTDTQYF; DNA: TGTGCCAGCAGCCGACTAGCAGAAAGCACAGATACGCAGTATTTT; V: TRBV6-5; D: TRBD2; size: .; J: TRBJ2-3
CDR3: CASSPTRDSPYNEQFF; DNA: TGTGCCAGCAGCCCTACCAGGGACAGCCCCTACAATGAGCAGTTCTTC; V: TRBV6-6; D: TRBD1; size: .; J: TRBJ2-1
CDR3: CASSPWAVNQPQHF; DNA: TGTGCCAGCTCACCATGGGCAGTTAATCAGCCCCAGCATTTT; V: TRBV18; D: .; size: .; J: TRBJ1-5
CDR3: CSARGGMAFF; DNA: TGCAGCGCTCGTGGGGGGATGGCTTTCTTT; V: TRBV29-1; D: .; size: once; J: TRBJ1-1
CDR3: CASSYHRGQDTQYF; DNA: TGTGCCAGCAGTTACCACAGGGGGCAAGATACGCAGTATTTT; V: TRBV6-5; D: TRBD1; size: once; J: TRBJ2-3
CDR3: CASSLVRQGTGADEQFF; DNA: TGTGCCAGCAGCTTAGTTCGGCAGGGGACAGGGGCCGATGAGCAGTTCTTC; V: TRBV11-2; D: TRBD1; size: once; J: TRBJ2-1
CDR3: CASSQGGRGNQPQHF; DNA: TGTGCCAGCAGCCAAGGGGGGCGAGGCAATCAGCCCCAGCATTTT; V: TRBV14; D: .; size: .; J: TRBJ1-5
CDR3: CASSPVLSHNEQFF; DNA: TGTGCCAGCAGCCCCGTCTTGTCTCACAATGAGCAGTTCTTC; V: TRBV11-2; D: .; size: .; J: TRBJ2-1
CDR3: CASSQGRGGRNEQYF; DNA: TGCGCCAGCAGCCAGGGGAGGGGCGGAAGGAACGAGCAGTACTTC; V: TRBV4-1; D: TRBD2; size: .; J: TRBJ2-7
CDR3: CASSSGDGGGTDTQYF; DNA: TGTGCCAGCAGCTCGGGGGACGGGGGGGGCACAGATACGCAGTATTTT; V: TRBV7-2; D: TRBD2; size: .; J: TRBJ2-3
CDR3: CASSVAGANTDTQYF; DNA: TGTGCCAGCAGCGTAGCAGGGGCCAACACAGATACGCAGTATTTT; V: TRBV9; D: .; size: .; J: TRBJ2-3
CDR3: CASSSGGWLAGSGGSGDEQFF; DNA: TGTGCCAGCAGTTCGGGGGGGTGGCTAGCGGGATCCGGAGGCTCGGGAGACGAGCAGTTCTTC; V: TRBV28; D: TRBD2; size: .; J: TRBJ2-1
CDR3: CASSTTQGGNTEAFF; DNA: TGTGCCAGCAGCACCACTCAGGGGGGGAACACTGAAGCTTTCTTT; V: TRBV5-4; D: TRBD1; size: .; J: TRBJ1-1
CDR3: CASSQAGVYGYTF; DNA: TGTGCCAGCAGCCAAGCAGGGGTCTATGGCTACACCTTC; V: TRBV14; D: .; size: .; J: TRBJ1-2